The clone carrying this T cell receptor (beta chain) was found many times. Its antigen remains unidentified. This sample is part of a study of T-cell memory formation after mild COVID-19. Study-level background: There were largely donor-specific TCR clusters.

TCRdb redid the calling of the 5' RACE reads with MiXCR, one entry per CDR3 protein. This sample carries 300,000 to 400,000 distinct CDR3 sequences, roughly 14% of them seen once, and the ten largest clones take about 22%. Trimming took 5 bases from V and 4 from J, leaving 13 bases between them. There are 14 residues in the CDR3. Study conclusions and caveats: Contracting clones, day 15 to 85, had balanced CD4/CD8, and later expanders favored CD4+. Cross-reactive memory apparently joined, as some responding clones appeared in pre-infection memory. Shrinking CD4+ clones resided mostly in CM and EM, and CD8+ ones in EMRA.

The sequence derives from a man between 18 and 35 years old who had mild COVID-19 (a few samples of this study predate the infection). Cell type and time point are not known. Specimen: PBMCs or a T cell subset sorted from them (not recorded which). The chain uses TRBV12-3 or TRBV12-4 and TRBJ2-3; D remains ambiguous. The CDR3 protein is CASSPHPAADTQYF. The CDR3 DNA reads as TGTGCCAGCAGTCCCCACCCCGCGGCAGATACGCAGTATTTT.